Following are 23 T cell receptor beta chains from one sample sequenced in a study of blood T cells in healthy people across ages. A second PCR, run for roughly 7 to 12 cycles, used a sample-barcoded 5' primer plus a J-beta primer mix. MiXCR, applied by TCRdb to the 5' RACE reads, yields one record per CDR3 protein. Among hundreds of thousands of distinct CDR3 sequences listed, 29% were seen once. The source material was blood. The receptor set was obtained from a woman older than 75 in good health.

A word on this clonotype: A much larger clone sits a single nucleotide away, making a read error possible. The chain links TRBV20-1 to TRBJ2-7; D is undetermined. This CDR3 is built from 15 residues. Germline V CDR1 and CDR2: DFQATT, SNEGSKA (reference sequence). The CDR3 DNA reads as TGCAGTGCTAGAGAGAAACGGGCTATCTCCTACGGGCAGTACTTC. Its protein product is CSAREKRAISYGQYF.

Many counts were recorded for this clonotype. This rearrangement joins TRBV25-1 to TRBJ1-6; TRBD1 matches 8 bases. The CDR3 has 14 amino acids. The germline V gene encodes CDR1 MGHDK and CDR2 SYGVNS. Unmatched junction bases numbered 7, after V lost 4 bases and J lost 11 bases. The CDR3 reads CASSVRQGYAPLHF. DNA of the CDR3: TGTGCCAGCAGTGTAAGACAGGGGTACGCACCCCTCCACTTT.

This clonotype was seen only a few times. A much larger clone lies a single base off, so this may be a read error. The J gene is TRBJ2-5, the V gene TRBV6-5, with 9 bases matching TRBD2. The germline CDR1 and CDR2 sequences are MNHEY and SVGAGI. There are 16 residues in the CDR3. J gave up 1 base and V 7 bases, and 10 bases lay outside the gene matches. The CDR3 loop reads CASTKWRAGGQETQYF. CDR3 in DNA: TGTGCCAGCACCAAGTGGCGAGCGGGGGGCCAAGAGACCCAGTACTTC.

The chain couples TRBV12-3 or TRBV12-4 to TRBJ2-3; D perhaps matches TRBD2 (6 bases). This CDR3 has 14 amino acids. V lost 6 bases and J 6 bases, leaving 16 bases between the germline ends. CDR3 sequence: CASSLSGPGDTQYF. CDR3 DNA sequence: TGTGCCAGCAGCTTGAGCGGGCCCGGGGATACGCAGTATTTT.

This clonotype was seen a few times. This chain uses TRBV7-2 with TRBJ2-5; 12 bases align to TRBD2. Trimming removed 5 bases from V and 11 bases from J; junction bases left unmatched: 9. Germline CDR1 is SGHTA and CDR2 is FQGNSA. This CDR3 contains 14 residues. This chain's CDR3 is CASSPGLAGDGQYF. CDR3 coding DNA: TGTGCCAGCAGCCCGGGACTAGCGGGTGATGGGCAGTACTTC.

The chain recombines TRBV20-1 with TRBJ1-3, with TRBD1 identical over 9 bases. This CDR3 spans 19 amino acids. Germline V gene data show CDR1 as DFQATT and CDR2 as SNEGSKA (reference sequence). The V segment lost 1 base and the J segment 0 bases; nucleotides outside the gene matches: 13. CDR3 sequence (DNA): TGCAGTGCTAGAGCCTTAGGAGTACCGGGACAGGGCTCTGGAAACACCATATATTTT. The encoded protein is CSARALGVPGQGSGNTIYF.

This clonotype came up many times. The chain uses TRBV20-1 and TRBJ2-5; TRBD2 aligns across 13 bases. In germline, CDR1 is DFQATT, CDR2 SNEGSKA (reference sequence). The V and J ends lost 4 bases and 4 bases, in that order; junction bases with no gene match: 6. This CDR3 region has 15 residues. The CDR3 region is CSANRRLAGGETQYF. The CDR3 DNA reads TGCAGTGCTAACCGACGACTAGCGGGGGGAGAGACCCAGTACTTC.

This sequence joins TRBV20-1 and TRBJ1-2; a possible D gene is TRBD1 (5 bases). Germline CDR1 reads DFQATT; CDR2 reads SNEGSKA (reference sequence). CDR3 size: 11 residues. The chain's CDR3 is CTSPGGVGYTF. CDR3 bases: TGCACTTCCCCGGGGGGGGTTGGCTACACCTTC.

This clonotype has at least ten counts. V gene TRBV5-5 combines with J gene TRBJ1-5, with TRBD1 matching 9 bases. The germline gives CDR1 SGHKS, CDR2 YYEKEE (reference sequence). Trimming at V came to 2 bases and at J to 7 bases, leaving 4 bases not matched to a gene. This CDR3 comprises 14 residues. The DNA of the CDR3 is TGTGCCAGCAGCTTAGACAGGGGGGTACAGCCCCAGCATTTT. It codes for CASSLDRGVQPQHF.

Comments on this clonotype: Just one base apart from a much larger clone, this may be a read error. The chain couples TRBV20-1 to TRBJ2-3; 10 bases map to TRBD2. The CDR3 spans 15 residues. CDR1 and CDR2 (germline): DFQATT, SNEGSKA (reference sequence). CDR3 protein: CNAPVAGGRTDTQYF. The CDR3 nucleotides read TGCAATGCTCCAGTAGCGGGGGGCCGCACAGATACGCAGTATTTT.

This clonotype was detected many times. This chain joins TRBV21-1 and TRBJ2-7; the table's TRBD1 call for D was not verified on the DNA. TRBV21-1 is tagged as a pseudogene. The length of the CDR3 is 14 residues. In DNA, the CDR3 is TGTGCCAGCAGCAAAAATGATGGGGGGCTCGAGCAGTACTTC. It translates to CASSKNDGGLEQYF.

In its sample, this clonotype was seen many times. The chain is built from TRBV7-2 and TRBJ1-2; 7 positions match TRBD1. This CDR3 is built from 17 residues. V shed 0 bases and J 0 bases; nucleotides not matched to a gene: 7. CDR1 is SGHTA, CDR2 FQGNSA, per germline. The CDR3 reads CASSLARTGRANYGYTF. The CDR3 bases are TGTGCCAGCAGCTTAGCCAGGACAGGTCGGGCTAACTATGGCTACACCTTC.

This chain joins TRBV3-1 and TRBJ2-5; either TRBD1 or TRBD2 may fit D (5 bases each). The germline V gene has CDR1 LGHDT and CDR2 YNNKEL (reference sequence). With 1 base removed from V and 9 bases from J, the gap between germline ends came to 12 bases. The CDR3 has 13 residues. The CDR3 sequence is CASSQAGTEAQYF. The CDR3 coding sequence is TGTGCCAGCAGCCAAGCAGGGACGGAGGCCCAGTACTTC.

Only one count was recorded for this clonotype. An end of the junction does not agree with germline; a read error may underlie this. The chain is built from TRBV5-1 and TRBJ2-3; TRBD1 matches at 7 bases. The CDR3 spans 21 residues. Germline assignment: CDR1 SGHRS and CDR2 YFSETQ. The CDR3 nucleotides read TGCGCCAACAGCTGGAAACTGACAGGGAAGGTCAGGGACCTTGGCACAGATACGCAGTATTTT. It codes for CANSWKLTGKVRDLGTDTQYF.

The chain carries TRBV12-3 or TRBV12-4 and TRBJ2-2; D is unclear. The ends were cut back, 6 bases at V and 4 bases at J, with 9 bases in the middle. The CDR3 is 13 residues long. The CDR3, as DNA: TGTGCCAGCAGCCCCTCTCGCACCGGGGAGCTGTTTTTT. Its protein product is CASSPSRTGELFF.

This clonotype was counted many times. The chain couples TRBV2 to TRBJ1-1; 10 bases are a match to TRBD1. The V segment lost 6 bases and the J segment 6 bases; nucleotides outside the gene matches: 7. The CDR3 extends over 14 amino acids. Germline assignment: CDR1 SNHLY and CDR2 FYNNEI. DNA for the CDR3: TGTGCCAGCAGGTCCGGGACAGGGGTACCTGAAGCTTTCTTT. It encodes CASRSGTGVPEAFF.

This clonotype was observed at least ten times. The V call is TRBV12-3 or TRBV12-4, the J call TRBJ1-2; D is possibly TRBD1 (6 bases). The CDR3 totals 16 residues. Between the trimmed V and J ends, which lost 4 bases and 1 base, there was a span of 16 bases. The CDR3 loop is CASSYLRTARNYGYTF. In DNA form, the CDR3 reads TGTGCCAGCAGTTATCTCCGGACAGCTCGTAACTATGGCTACACCTTC.

This clonotype has a count of ten or more. J is TRBJ2-3 and V is TRBV6-6; D might be TRBD2 (6 bases). V lost 4 bases to trimming and J lost 5 bases, with 16 bases between them. The CDR3 totals 15 residues. Per germline, CDR1 MNHNY and CDR2 SVGAGI (reference sequence). The CDR3 loop reads CASSWERRVEDTQYF. In DNA form, the CDR3 reads TGTGCCAGCAGTTGGGAGAGGAGGGTTGAAGATACGCAGTATTTT.

There are many counts of this clonotype. This chain's CDR3 is CASSLATGAYNEQFF. The CDR3 bases are TGTGCCAGCAGCTTAGCAACCGGAGCCTACAATGAGCAGTTCTTC. The rearrangement joins TRBV7-8 to TRBJ2-1, with unresolved D. Germline lookup yields CDR1 SGHVS and CDR2 FQNEAQ. This CDR3 is 15 amino acids long. Trimming took off 0 bases at V and 2 bases at J, with 8 bases between the two ends.

This clonotype was detected many times. The CDR3 region is CASSSGGAWETQYF. The CDR3 DNA reads as TGTGCCAGCAGCTCCGGGGGGGCATGGGAGACCCAGTACTTC. V is TRBV7-2 and J is TRBJ2-5; TRBD2 matches 8 bases. V trimming: 4 bases; J trimming: 5 bases; junction bases outside the gene matches: 6. The CDR3 loop spans 14 amino acids. The germline CDR1 and CDR2 sequences are SGHTA and FQGNSA.

The genes are TRBV14 and TRBJ1-1; D perhaps matches TRBD1 (6 bases). Germline V gives CDR1 SGHDN, CDR2 FVKESK. This CDR3 has 17 residues. The V end was cut by 1 base, the J end by 0 bases, with 15 bases between. In nucleotides, the CDR3 is TGTGCCAGCAGCCAAGTAGCGGCAGGGGCTATGAACACTGAAGCTTTCTTT. Its translation: CASSQVAAGAMNTEAFF.

This chain uses TRBV6-2 or TRBV6-3 with TRBJ2-4; 10 bases map to TRBD1. The V gene end was trimmed by 6 bases and the J gene end by 2 bases; junction bases not matched to a gene: 13. Germline loops: CDR1 MNHEY, CDR2 SVGEGT. CDR3 length equals 18 residues. The CDR3 DNA follows: TGTGCCAGCAGCCCCCGGGACAGGGGAGTTAAAACCAAAAACATTCAGTACTTC. It translates to CASSPRDRGVKTKNIQYF.

This clonotype was seen only once. This rearrangement joins TRBV29-1 to TRBJ2-5, with D perhaps assigned TRBD1 or TRBD2 (5 bases each). The better agreement between TRBJ2-7 and the DNA end casts doubt on the J call. Germline assignment: CDR1 SQVTM and CDR2 ANQGSEA. CDR3 length: 14 amino acids. DNA of the CDR3: TGCAGCGTTGAAGAGGGGGAGTCTAGATACGAGCAGTACTTC. Amino acids: CSVEEGESRYEQYF.